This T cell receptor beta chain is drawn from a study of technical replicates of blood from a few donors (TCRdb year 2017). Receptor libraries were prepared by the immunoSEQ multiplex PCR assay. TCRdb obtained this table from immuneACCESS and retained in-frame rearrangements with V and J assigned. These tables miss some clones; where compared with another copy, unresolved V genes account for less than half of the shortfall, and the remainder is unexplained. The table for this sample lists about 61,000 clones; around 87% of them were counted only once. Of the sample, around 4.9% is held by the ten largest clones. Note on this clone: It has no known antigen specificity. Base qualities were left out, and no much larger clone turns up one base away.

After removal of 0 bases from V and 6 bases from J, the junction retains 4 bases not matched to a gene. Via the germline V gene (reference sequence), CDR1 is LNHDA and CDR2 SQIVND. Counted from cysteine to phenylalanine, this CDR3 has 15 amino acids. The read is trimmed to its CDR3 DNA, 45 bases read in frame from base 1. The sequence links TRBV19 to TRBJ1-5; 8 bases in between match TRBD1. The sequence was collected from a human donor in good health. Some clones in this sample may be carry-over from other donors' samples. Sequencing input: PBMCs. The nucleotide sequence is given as TGTGCCAGTAGTATAGATAACAGGGGGAGTCAGCCCCAGCATTTT. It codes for CASSIDNRGSQPQHF.